This entry describes one TCR beta chain. Its antigen is as yet unknown. 13 Jbeta primers and 60 Vbeta primers were used for the PCR. Data came from immunoSEQ multiplex PCR; TCRdb stores just in-frame clones and leaves some out. Of 55,000 to 70,000 clones in the sample, roughly 75% were seen once. This specimen comes from a study of cytomegalovirus exposure and HLA in healthy donors. General study points: The authors listed some 150 TCR beta chains as cytomegalovirus-associated. The authors considered a cluster of highly shared sequence variants likely to be a sequencing artifact.

Trimming removed 3 bases from V and 1 base from J; junction bases left unmatched: 5. This CDR3 region has 15 residues. Per the germline V gene, CDR1 is ENHRY and CDR2 is SYGVKD. The TCR comes from a woman in her thirties in good health and CMV-seronegative. This rearrangement joins TRBV10-3 to TRBJ1-1, with 7 bases matching TRBD1. The sequenced material came from PBMCs. CDR3 sequence (DNA): TGTGCCATCAGTGATCCCGGGACAGAGAACACTGAAGCTTTCTTT. Translated, it gives CAISDPGTENTEAFF.